These 24 T cell receptor beta chains came from one sample sequenced in a study of molecular identifiers for immune sequencing clone quantification. One entry per CDR3 protein, called by TCRdb with MiXCR from the PCR reads. The sample carries about 640,000 distinct CDR3 sequences, less than 20% recorded once. Source material: naive CD8+ T cells from blood, with Jurkat cell RNA spiked in. Sample subset: FACS-sorted CD8+CD4-CCR7+CD45RA+ naive T cells. The receptors originated from a human donor in good health. Some libraries in this study had Jurkat cell RNA spiked in.

The chain employs TRBV20-1 and TRBJ2-5, with D perhaps being TRBD1 or TRBD2 (5 bases each). V was pared by 2 bases and J by 3 bases, with 16 bases between. This CDR3 is built from 15 residues. CDR1 DFQATT and CDR2 SNEGSKA come from the germline V gene (reference sequence). The CDR3 region is CSARKYYGGKETQYF. As DNA, the CDR3 is TGCAGTGCTAGAAAATATTATGGGGGTAAAGAGACCCAGTACTTC.

The V and J genes are TRBV7-8 and TRBJ2-1, with D maybe TRBD2 (6 bases). Germline V gene data show CDR1 as SGHVS and CDR2 as FQNEAQ. The CDR3 has 17 amino acids. V was cut by 2 bases and J by 2 bases, with 16 bases left in between. This CDR3 reads CASSLILGGLAYNEQFF. In DNA form, the CDR3 reads TGTGCCAGCAGCTTAATTCTTGGGGGACTGGCCTACAATGAGCAGTTCTTC.

This clonotype has more than one count but fewer than ten. A much larger clone differs by one base, so this may be a read error. This chain joins TRBV7-6 and TRBJ2-4, with D possibly called TRBD1 or TRBD2 (5 bases each). V lost 2 bases to trimming and J lost 6 bases, with 14 bases between them. Germline V CDR1 and CDR2: SGHVS, FNYEAQ. There are 15 residues in the CDR3. The CDR3 DNA follows: TGTGCCAGCAGCTTACCGGGGCCAGTGAGAAACATTCAGTACTTC. Encoded protein: CASSLPGPVRNIQYF.

The chain uses TRBV28 and TRBJ2-7; 9 bases match TRBD1. Germline lookup yields CDR1 MDHEN and CDR2 SYDVKM. The CDR3 runs to 15 residues. The V and J ends lost 6 bases and 5 bases, in that order; junction bases with no gene match: 11. The CDR3 DNA reads TGTGCCAGCAGCTCTTCGGGACAGGGAATAGACGAGCAGTACTTC. It translates to CASSSSGQGIDEQYF.

This clonotype was counted many times. The V gene is TRBV4-1, the J gene TRBJ2-7, with 12 bases aligning to TRBD2. V was clipped by 4 bases and J by 6 bases; unmatched bases: 7. Germline CDR1 reads MGHRA; CDR2 reads YSYEKL. There are 15 residues in the CDR3. The CDR3 coding sequence is TGCGCCAGCAGCCCTACTAGCGGGGGGTGGCTCGAGCAGTACTTC. This codes for CASSPTSGGWLEQYF.

This clonotype has at least ten counts. The V and J genes are TRBV14 and TRBJ2-7; 7 nucleotides match TRBD1. Trimming removed 3 bases from V and 3 bases from J; junction bases left unmatched: 8. This CDR3 is 15 amino acids long. Germline V gene lookup returns CDR1 SGHDN and CDR2 FVKESK. CDR3 region: CASSHKGQHLYEQYF. CDR3 DNA: TGTGCCAGCAGCCACAAGGGACAGCATCTCTACGAGCAGTACTTC.

Here the CDR3 reads CASSLTTAPYEQYF. The CDR3, as DNA: TGTGCCAGCAGTTTAACGACAGCACCTTACGAGCAGTACTTC. The V gene is TRBV27, the J gene TRBJ2-7, with a weak D call TRBD1 (5 bases). The CDR3 extends over 14 amino acids. V was trimmed by 2 bases and J by 4 bases, leaving 12 bases between them. From germline, CDR1 is MNHEY and CDR2 SMNVEV (reference sequence).

This clonotype was counted between two and nine times. The CDR3: CASISLRDRDYTGELFF. The CDR3 region has the DNA TGTGCCAGCATTAGTCTCCGGGACAGGGATTACACCGGGGAGCTGTTTTTT. This sequence joins TRBV28 and TRBJ2-2, with 9 bases identical to TRBD1. V lost 7 bases and J lost 3; bases outside the gene matches: 12. This CDR3 is 17 amino acids long. CDR1 is MDHEN and CDR2 is SYDVKM in the germline V gene.

As to this clonotype: A read error is likely, as this CDR3 ends without the conserved phenylalanine or tryptophan. The rearrangement links TRBV11-2 to TRBJ2-1, with a possible D match to TRBD1 (6 bases). Germline CDR1 reads SGHAT; CDR2 reads FQNNGV. This CDR3 is 15 amino acids long. V was pared by 4 bases and J by 7 bases, with 17 bases between. The CDR3 protein is CASSSPSTGWNEQFS. The CDR3 DNA follows: TGTGCCAGCAGCTCCCCCTCCACAGGGTGGAATGAGCAGTTCTCC.

The table lists this clonotype with a few counts. This chain connects TRBV11-2 to TRBJ2-1, with 8 bases identical to TRBD2. The CDR3 is made up of 15 amino acids. Germline CDR1 reads SGHAT; CDR2 reads FQNNGV. V shed 0 bases, J shed 5 bases, and the junction held 3 bases outside the gene matches. CDR3 in amino acids: CASSLEAGGHNEQFF. As DNA, the CDR3 is TGTGCCAGCAGCTTAGAGGCGGGAGGCCACAATGAGCAGTTCTTC.

This clonotype was observed many times. The chain carries TRBV6-5 and TRBJ2-3; D tentatively fits TRBD1 or TRBD2 (5 bases each). The CDR3 contains 16 residues. Trimming pared 0 bases from V and 2 bases from J, leaving 12 bases between. CDR1 and CDR2 (germline): MNHEY, SVGAGI. CDR3 loop: CASSYSRGVLTDTQYF. As DNA, the CDR3 is TGTGCCAGCAGTTACTCGAGGGGAGTACTCACAGATACGCAGTATTTT.

In its sample, this clonotype was seen a few times. The chain employs TRBV4-3 and TRBJ2-5, with 7 bases fitting TRBD1. V dropped 0 bases and J dropped 4; count of bases not matched to a gene: 5. CDR3 size: 15 residues. Germline CDR1 LGHNA, CDR2 YSLEER. The CDR3 sequence: CASSQDPGGRETQYF. The CDR3 DNA follows: TGCGCCAGCAGCCAAGACCCAGGGGGACGAGAGACCCAGTACTTC.

This clonotype was detected many times. V gene TRBV28 combines with J gene TRBJ2-3; the D is unclear. Per germline, CDR1 MDHEN and CDR2 SYDVKM. V dropped 5 bases and J dropped 5 bases, with 11 bases sitting between them. CDR3 size: 13 residues. In nucleotides, the CDR3 is TGTGCCAGCAGTCATCTGATGGGAGATACGCAGTATTTT. The encoded protein is CASSHLMGDTQYF. The whole variable domain, filled in from reference TRBV28 and TRBJ2-3, reads DVKVTQSSRYLVKRTGEKVFLECVQDMDHENMFWYRQDPGLGLRLIYFSYDVKMKEKGDIPEGYSVSREKKERFSLILESASTNQTSMYLCASSHLMGDTQYFGPGTRLTVL.

This clonotype was detected many times. V gene TRBV25-1 combines with J gene TRBJ2-1; D is tentatively TRBD1 or TRBD2 (5 bases each). The germline CDR1 and CDR2 sequences are MGHDK and SYGVNS. The CDR3 has 15 amino acids. Trimming left V 3 bases short and J 2 bases short, with 11 bases between. Written as DNA, the CDR3 is TGTGCCAGCAGTGAGACACGGGACCCCTACAATGAGCAGTTCTTC. It yields the protein CASSETRDPYNEQFF.

This clonotype has ten or more counts. The chain has TRBV6-5 and TRBJ2-3; 7 bases are shared with TRBD1. Germline CDR1 reads MNHEY; CDR2 reads SVGAGI. V shed 5 bases and J 4 bases; nucleotides not matched to a gene: 6. The CDR3 spans 14 residues. CDR3 loop: CASSLGQEPDTQYF. The CDR3 nucleotides read TGTGCCAGCAGTCTCGGACAGGAACCAGATACGCAGTATTTT.

A note on this clonotype: A much larger clone lies one base from this, so it may be a read error. The J gene is TRBJ1-5, the V gene TRBV12-3 or TRBV12-4, with D possibly being TRBD1 (5 bases). The V gene lost 6 bases and the J gene lost 6 bases, with 12 bases spanning the gap. The CDR3 consists of 13 residues. The chain's CDR3 is CASSLTEAQPQHF. CDR3 nucleotide sequence: TGTGCCAGCAGCTTGACAGAGGCTCAGCCCCAGCATTTT.

Turning to this clonotype: A much larger clone differs from this one at a single base, so this may be a read error. The V and J genes are TRBV6-2 or TRBV6-3 and TRBJ2-3; 10 bases agree with TRBD2. Germline CDR1 MNHEY, CDR2 SVGEGT. The CDR3 spans 17 residues. CDR3 residues: CAGSYDFLAGEIDTQYF. The CDR3 nucleotides are TGTGCCGGCAGTTACGATTTTCTAGCGGGGGAAATTGATACGCAGTATTTT.

The rearrangement links TRBV12-3 or TRBV12-4 to TRBJ2-7; TRBD1 matches 7 bases. This CDR3 has 15 amino acids. The trim removed 6 bases at V and 2 bases at J, leaving 10 bases unmatched. In DNA form, the CDR3 reads TGTGCCAGCAGCCGGGGACAGTTTGGCGCCTACGAGCAGTACTTC. Translation: CASSRGQFGAYEQYF.

This clonotype was recorded at least ten times. V is TRBV20-1 and J is TRBJ2-7; 15 bases match TRBD2. The V segment lost 1 base and the J segment 7 bases; nucleotides outside the gene matches: 11. Per germline, CDR1 DFQATT and CDR2 SNEGSKA (reference sequence). The CDR3 runs to 17 residues. The CDR3 reads CSARARGQGLAGGEQYF. CDR3 DNA: TGCAGTGCTAGAGCCAGAGGGCAGGGACTAGCGGGAGGTGAGCAGTACTTC.

This rearrangement joins TRBV7-3 to TRBJ2-1; D not resolved. V gave up 0 bases and J gave up 9 bases, with 21 bases separating them. This CDR3 spans 17 amino acids. The V gene's germline CDR1 is SGHTA and CDR2 FQGTGA. The CDR3 bases are TGTGCCAGCAGCTTAACCTCCTTAGTAACCCCAGGAAGTGAGCAGTTCTTC. Translating it yields CASSLTSLVTPGSEQFF.

This clonotype was observed a single time. A clone one base away is much larger, so this may be a read error. The chain combines TRBV4-1 with TRBJ2-1; perhaps TRBD1 as D (5 bases). Germline V gene data show CDR1 as MGHRA and CDR2 as YSYEKL. Trimming pared 4 bases from V and 9 bases from J, leaving 22 bases between. CDR3 length: 16 residues. CDR3 bases: TGCGCCAGCAGCCCGCAACAGACAAGGGGTTCGTCTGAGCAGTTCTTC. Encoded protein: CASSPQQTRGSSEQFF.

A few counts support this clonotype. CDR3 DNA sequence: TGTGCCAGCAGTTTAGGAAGGGCGAAAGAGACCCAGTACTTC. It codes for CASSLGRAKETQYF. The chain joins TRBV12-3 or TRBV12-4 to TRBJ2-5; D call uncertain. Trimming cost V 1 base and J 3 bases, with 9 bases left between them. CDR3 length: 14 amino acids.

This clonotype appeared a few times. One junction end does not reproduce the germline sequence, and a read error may be involved. V and J are TRBV4-1 and TRBJ2-3; TRBD2 aligns across 7 bases. The CDR3 has 15 amino acids. Germline CDR1 MGHRA, CDR2 YSYEKL. The CDR3 loop reads CASSQEAGRTGTQYF. As DNA, the CDR3 is TGCGCCAGCAGCCAAGAAGCGGGACGCACAGGTACGCAGTATTTT.

This clonotype was seen many times. The chain carries TRBV20-1 and TRBJ2-7; D assignment may be TRBD1 or TRBD2 (6 bases each). Trimming stripped 5 bases from V and 0 bases from J, with 11 bases between. This CDR3 has 13 residues. The V gene's germline CDR1 is DFQATT and CDR2 SNEGSKA (reference sequence). The CDR3 loop reads CSARGPVSYEQYF. The CDR3 nucleotides read TGCAGTGCTCGGGGGCCCGTCTCCTACGAGCAGTACTTC.